This T cell receptor (beta chain) was sequenced for a study of T cell responses to AZD1222 COVID-19 vaccine. Broader study findings: Spike was spanned by vaccine-associated CD4 TCRs, which were dominant at 160-218 and 743-854. Seropositive at baseline were only a handful of AZD1222 recipients. Spike-specific TCR depth and breadth grew after two AZD1222 doses.

Measured with immunoSEQ multiplex PCR; TCRdb has only the in-frame clones, and not every one. The data hold 50,000 to 65,000 clones, with approximately 88% observed a single time. Concerning this clone: Its antigen remains unknown.

Sequences were derived from peripheral blood, sampled 28 days after the second AZD1222 dose. The TCR originated in an adult who received the AZD1222 COVID-19 vaccine.

The DNA of the CDR3 is TGTGCCAGCAGCTTAGGGAGACAGGGAAACTATGGCTACACCTTC. Translation: CASSLGRQGNYGYTF. The chain recombines TRBV7-3 with TRBJ1-2; TRBD1 aligns across 7 bases. CDR3 length: 15 residues. CDR1 and CDR2 from the germline V gene are SGHTA and FQGTGA. The V gene end was trimmed by 2 bases and the J gene end by 2 bases; junction bases not matched to a gene: 5. The full variable domain, its missing parts supplied by reference TRBV7-3 and TRBJ1-2, is GAGVSQTPSNKVTEKGKYVELRCDPISGHTALYWYRQSLGQGPEFLIYFQGTGAADDSGLPNDRFFAVRPEGSVSTLKIQRTERGDSAVYLCASSLGRQGNYGYTFGSGTRLTVV.